Listed here are 5 T cell receptor beta chains from one sample, sequenced in a study of CD8+ T cells in alopecia areata. Extraction of RNA preceded its reverse transcription into cDNA, which served as the sequencing template. Assay used: immunoSEQ multiplex PCR; TCRdb lists only in-frame clones, some missing. The sample yields about 200,000 clones, approximately 52% seen once. This specimen consisted of CD4+ T cells sorted from blood, obtained at week 0. The receptors originated from a human donor with alopecia areata.

The chain has TRBV4-1 and TRBJ2-7; no clear D gene. V was pared by 1 base and J by 2 bases, with 12 bases between. This CDR3 region has 15 residues. The germline gives CDR1 MGHRA, CDR2 YSYEKL. The CDR3: CASSQVGPKPYEQYF. In nucleotides, the CDR3 is TGCGCCAGCAGCCAAGTAGGACCTAAGCCCTACGAGCAGTACTTC.

V and J are TRBV6-5 and TRBJ2-3, with 11 bases fitting TRBD1. Germline V gene data show CDR1 as MNHEY and CDR2 as SVGAGI. Trimming took 2 bases from V and 6 from J; bases not matched to a gene: 4. The CDR3 has 15 residues. The chain's CDR3 is CASSYGQGAPDTQYF. The CDR3, as DNA: TGTGCCAGCAGTTACGGACAGGGGGCGCCGGATACGCAGTATTTT.

J is TRBJ2-3 and V is TRBV5-1; no firm D call. The CDR3 is 14 residues long. The germline V gene has CDR1 SGHRS and CDR2 YFSETQ. The V end lost 2 bases, the J end lost 4 bases, and 11 bases lay between the germline ends. The CDR3 DNA reads TGCGCCAGCAGCTTATTGGGTCCGCCAGATACGCAGTATTTT. Protein sequence: CASSLLGPPDTQYF.

The chain uses TRBV2 and TRBJ2-5, with D unclear. The CDR3 length is 15 residues. V shed 8 bases and J shed 7 bases, with 23 bases lying between them. CDR1 SNHLY and CDR2 FYNNEI come from the germline V gene. CDR3 DNA sequence: TGTGCCAGCGCGGAGCCCCTAGGACCCTCCGTGACCCAGTACTTC. The encoded protein is CASAEPLGPSVTQYF. The full variable domain, in which reference TRBV2 and TRBJ2-5 provide the parts outside the CDR3, is EPEVTQTPSHQVTQMGQEVILRCVPISNHLYFYWYRQILGQKVEFLVSFYNNEISEKSEIFDDQFSVERPDGSNFTLKIRSTKLEDSAMYFCASAEPLGPSVTQYFGPGTRLLVL.

The chain has TRBV11-2 and TRBJ1-2; D gene unclear. V shed 5 bases and J shed 8 bases, with 12 bases lying between them. Germline values: CDR1 SGHAT, CDR2 FQNNGV. The CDR3 contains 12 residues. The chain's CDR3 is CASSPPGGGYTF. The CDR3, as DNA: TGTGCCAGCAGCCCCCCGGGTGGGGGCTACACCTTC.